The clone carrying this T cell receptor beta chain was recorded a few times. This entry is derived from a study of blood T cell repertoires in COVID-19. Study in general: The United States, Italy and Spain provided the acute and convalescent COVID-19 samples. Sample material is recorded as cDNA or gDNA derived from T cells, B-cell-depleted T cells, or PBMCs.

Authors' analysis steps: Reference gene primer amplification gave nucleated cell count estimates. The repertoire was sequenced with immunoSEQ multiplex PCR; TCRdb's copy has only in-frame clones and lacks some. Clonal size and the V and J genes are those of that table, whereas D and trimming came from the DNA. The sample records fewer than 250,000 clones, almost 90% being singletons. Germline V gene sequence: CDR1 SGHNT, CDR2 YYREEE (reference sequence). The CDR3 spans 17 residues. V shed 4 bases and J 0 bases; nucleotides not matched to a gene: 8. The rearrangement links TRBV5-4 to TRBJ1-2, with 11 nucleotides matching TRBD1. The clonotype originates from a woman in her sixties or seventies with acute or convalescent COVID-19. Sequencing input: peripheral blood. In DNA form, the CDR3 reads TGTGCCAGCAGCCAAAGGGACAGGGGGAGGGCTAACTATGGCTACACCTTC. This codes for CASSQRDRGRANYGYTF.